The 30 T cell receptor beta chains listed next were all sequenced from one sample in a study of T cells after posttransplantation cyclophosphamide. Clones were sequenced by immunoSEQ multiplex PCR, and TCRdb holds only the in-frame ones, with some missing. The data show 45,000 to 65,000 clones, 94% seen once. Sequenced: PBMCs. The source is a woman aged 25 to 39 in good health and a related stem cell transplant donor.

This chain joins TRBV28 and TRBJ1-2; 8 positions agree with TRBD1. Germline V gene sequence: CDR1 MDHEN, CDR2 SYDVKM. J gave up 5 bases and V 5 bases, and 1 base lay outside the gene matches. This CDR3 comprises 12 residues. CDR3 DNA: TGTGCCAGCAGTCGGACAGGGTATGGCTACACCTTC. Protein sequence: CASSRTGYGYTF.

The chain couples TRBV27 to TRBJ1-5, with 9 positions matching TRBD1. V lost 6 bases, J lost 12 bases, and 9 bases stayed unmatched. CDR3 size: 13 residues. From germline, CDR1 is MNHEY and CDR2 SMNVEV (reference sequence). The CDR3 DNA reads as TGTGCCAGCAGCTACTCCGGGACAGGGAACCAGCATTTT. Translation gives CASSYSGTGNQHF.

V and J are TRBV19 and TRBJ2-3; TRBD1 matches at 9 bases. Germline V lookup: CDR1 LNHDA, CDR2 SQIVND (reference sequence). The V and J ends lost 6 bases and 4 bases, in that order; junction bases with no gene match: 14. The CDR3 is 17 amino acids. The CDR3 coding sequence is TGTGCCAGTAGCAGTCTTCCGGGACAGGGTCTATCAGATACGCAGTATTTT. Translated: CASSSLPGQGLSDTQYF.

The J gene is TRBJ2-5, the V gene TRBV4-1; D is unclear. This CDR3 contains 15 residues. Germline CDR1 MGHRA, CDR2 YSYEKL. V gave up 3 bases and J gave up 5 bases, with 16 bases separating them. As DNA, the CDR3 is TGCGCCAGCAGCCAGGAACAGTCTTCCCGGGAGACCCAGTACTTC. Amino acids: CASSQEQSSRETQYF.

The V and J genes are TRBV7-2 and TRBJ2-5; TRBD2 matches 7 bases. CDR3 length: 16 residues. The V gene's germline CDR1 is SGHTA and CDR2 FQGNSA. The junction had 8 bases not matched to a gene; V was cut back by 0 bases and J by 4 bases. Here the CDR3 reads CASSLARSGGGETQYF. The CDR3 nucleotides read TGTGCCAGCAGCTTAGCGAGGAGTGGCGGGGGAGAGACCCAGTACTTC.

The chain is built from TRBV21-1 and TRBJ1-2. TRBV21-1 counts as a pseudogene. This CDR3 region has 15 residues. The CDR3 nucleotides read TGTGCCAGCAGCCGGGGGGAAAAAGACAGCTATGGCTACACCTTC. Amino acids: CASSRGEKDSYGYTF.

The chain has TRBV28 and TRBJ1-3; no firm D call. Germline V gene sequence: CDR1 MDHEN, CDR2 SYDVKM. The V gene lost 6 bases and the J gene lost 1 base, with 10 bases spanning the gap. The length of the CDR3 is 14 residues. The CDR3 DNA reads TGTGCCAGCAGCCTTATATTATCTGGAAACACCATATATTTT. It codes for CASSLILSGNTIYF.

The chain employs TRBV7-9 and TRBJ2-2, with unresolved D. Germline assignment: CDR1 SEHNR and CDR2 FQNEAQ (reference sequence). The germline V and J ends were trimmed by 7 bases and 6 bases, with 6 bases remaining between them. There are 11 residues in the CDR3. CDR3 sequence: CASTFAGELFF. CDR3 DNA: TGTGCCAGCACCTTCGCCGGGGAGCTGTTTTTT.

The chain recombines TRBV2 with TRBJ1-2; 9 bases are shared with TRBD1. J lost 7 bases, V lost 4 bases, and 7 bases had no gene match. Germline CDR1 SNHLY, CDR2 FYNNEI. This CDR3 spans 14 amino acids. The CDR3 DNA sequence: TGTGCCAGCAGTGGGGACAGGGCATCGGTTGGCTACACCTTC. Protein product: CASSGDRASVGYTF.

The chain joins TRBV16 to TRBJ1-2, with D perhaps matching TRBD1 (5 bases). Between the trimmed V and J ends, which lost 3 bases and 8 bases, there was a span of 22 bases. Germline V gene lookup returns CDR1 KGHSY and CDR2 FQNENV. CDR3 length: 16 residues. The CDR3 region is CASSQATAPLYGGYTF. The CDR3 DNA sequence: TGTGCCAGCAGCCAGGCGACAGCACCACTCTACGGGGGCTACACCTTC.

The chain recombines TRBV14 with TRBJ1-2; D unclear. Trimming removed 4 bases at V and 4 bases at J, with 10 bases between. Germline V lookup: CDR1 SGHDN, CDR2 FVKESK. The CDR3 contains 13 residues. The CDR3 reads CASSPPTRYGYTF. The CDR3 DNA sequence: TGTGCCAGCAGCCCCCCGACACGCTATGGCTACACCTTC.

The rearrangement uses TRBV2 and TRBJ2-3; TRBD2 aligns across 11 bases. The CDR3 runs 19 residues. The ends lost 4 bases at V and 0 bases at J; junction bases unmatched: 12. In germline, CDR1 is SNHLY, CDR2 FYNNEI. The CDR3 DNA sequence: TGTGCCAGCAGTGGTACTAGCGGGGGCAACACTTCTAGCACAGATACGCAGTATTTT. It encodes CASSGTSGGNTSSTDTQYF.

This clone was seen once. The chain has TRBV4-3 and TRBJ2-3; D may be TRBD1 (5 bases). Germline V lookup: CDR1 LGHNA, CDR2 YSLEER. Trimming pared 0 bases from V and 4 bases from J, leaving 11 bases between. The CDR3 runs to 15 residues. Here the CDR3 reads CASSQDLQGPDTQYF. The CDR3 DNA is TGCGCCAGCAGCCAAGATCTCCAGGGTCCAGATACGCAGTATTTT.

This chain links TRBV5-1 with TRBJ1-3; 8 positions agree with TRBD1. Per the germline V gene, CDR1 is SGHRS and CDR2 is YFSETQ. With V trimmed by 0 bases and J by 3 bases, 5 bases remained unmatched. CDR3 size: 16 residues. The CDR3 DNA follows: TGCGCCAGCAGCTTGGATCCCAGGGGGCATGGAAACACCATATATTTT. This translates into CASSLDPRGHGNTIYF. The full variable domain, in which reference TRBV5-1 and TRBJ1-3 provide the parts outside the CDR3, is KAGVTQTPRYLIKTRGQQVTLSCSPISGHRSVSWYQQTPGQGLQFLFEYFSETQRNKGNFPGRFSGRQFSNSRSEMNVSTLELGDSALYLCASSLDPRGHGNTIYFGEGSWLTVV.

The rearrangement joins TRBV11-2 to TRBJ2-5, with TRBD2 matching 7 bases. Germline CDR1 reads SGHAT; CDR2 reads FQNNGV. The V segment lost 1 base and the J segment 5 bases; nucleotides outside the gene matches: 4. This CDR3 has 14 amino acids. The CDR3 bases are TGTGCCAGCAGCTTAGCCCGGGGAGGGGAGACCCAGTACTTC. It specifies CASSLARGGETQYF.

The rearrangement uses TRBV7-9 and TRBJ1-2; D is unclear. CDR3 length: 16 amino acids. The ends were cut back, 2 bases at V and 0 bases at J, with 13 bases in the middle. Germline CDR1 reads SEHNR; CDR2 reads FQNEAQ (reference sequence). In DNA, the CDR3 is TGTGCCAGCAGCTTAATGACCGGGATTACTAACTATGGCTACACCTTC. Protein sequence: CASSLMTGITNYGYTF.

The chain joins TRBV5-1 to TRBJ2-1, with 8 bases aligning to TRBD1. The CDR3 length is 16 residues. Germline assignment: CDR1 SGHRS and CDR2 YFSETQ. The V gene end was trimmed by 3 bases and the J gene end by 7 bases; junction bases not matched to a gene: 12. CDR3 DNA sequence: TGCGCCAGCAGCTATCAGACAGGGGACACAGGGAATGAGCAGTTCTTC. This codes for CASSYQTGDTGNEQFF.

The genes are TRBV19 and TRBJ2-1, with 8 bases fitting TRBD2. This CDR3 spans 15 amino acids. The junction had 11 bases not matched to a gene; V was cut back by 10 bases and J by 3 bases. Germline V gene sequence: CDR1 LNHDA, CDR2 SQIVND (reference sequence). The CDR3 nucleotides read TGTGCCACTGGACTAGCCGCCCAGGGCTACAATGAGCAGTTCTTC. Its protein is CATGLAAQGYNEQFF.

The V gene is TRBV2, the J gene TRBJ2-7; D possibly corresponds to TRBD1 (6 bases). The V gene lost 2 bases and the J gene lost 0 bases, with 11 bases spanning the gap. The germline CDR1 and CDR2 sequences are SNHLY and FYNNEI. The length of the CDR3 is 15 residues. The CDR3, as DNA: TGTGCCAGCAGTGAACTACAGGGAAGCTCCTACGAGCAGTACTTC. It codes for CASSELQGSSYEQYF.

This chain joins TRBV6-5 and TRBJ1-5; 8 nucleotides agree with TRBD1. The CDR3 sequence is 13 residues long. Germline-derived CDR1 and CDR2 are MNHEY and SVGAGI. V lost 8 bases to trimming and J lost 6 bases; unmatched junction nucleotides: 6. CDR3 in DNA: TGTGCCAGCGGGCCAGGGGGCGGTCAGCCCCAGCATTTT. This sequence encodes CASGPGGGQPQHF.

The CDR3 DNA is TGTGCCAGCAGCGTAGGAGGGGGGGGGTACGAGCAGTACTTC. Protein sequence: CASSVGGGGYEQYF. This sequence joins TRBV9 and TRBJ2-7; tentatively, D is TRBD2 (7 bases). This CDR3 comprises 14 residues. Germline lookup yields CDR1 SGDLS and CDR2 YYNGEE. The V gene lost 0 bases and the J gene lost 4 bases, with 11 bases spanning the gap.

This chain links TRBV28 with TRBJ1-5, with 7 bases matching TRBD1. The germline V gene encodes CDR1 MDHEN and CDR2 SYDVKM. This CDR3 has 15 residues. The junction had 5 bases not matched to a gene; V was cut back by 1 base and J by 5 bases. The CDR3 DNA reads TGTGCCAGCAGTTTATTTCGCAGGGGGGATCAGCCCCAGCATTTT. Its protein product is CASSLFRRGDQPQHF.

The genes are TRBV7-9 and TRBJ2-1; TRBD1 matches 10 bases. The CDR3 consists of 15 residues. V lost 3 bases to trimming and J lost 8 bases; unmatched junction nucleotides: 7. Germline CDR1 reads SEHNR; CDR2 reads FQNEAQ (reference sequence). This CDR3 reads CASSLGQGIFDEQFF. As DNA, the CDR3 is TGTGCCAGCAGCTTGGGACAGGGGATCTTCGATGAGCAGTTCTTC.

This clone showed up just a few times. The chain uses TRBV30 and TRBJ2-5, with 7 bases fitting TRBD2. Trimming cost V 0 bases and J 5 bases; bases outside gene matches: 9. The CDR3 covers 15 residues. CDR1 and CDR2 (germline): GTSNPN, SVGIG (reference sequence). The DNA for the CDR3 is TGTGCCTGGAGTGTACTAACAGCGGGACGGGAGACCCAGTACTTC. The encoded protein is CAWSVLTAGRETQYF.

Remarks on this clone: At one end, the junction sequence differs from germline, possibly due to a read error. The V gene is TRBV7-9, the J gene TRBJ2-7; D not certain. Per the germline V gene, CDR1 is SEHNR and CDR2 is FQNEAQ (reference sequence). The CDR3 loop spans 12 amino acids. CDR3 region: CASRLGSYEQYF. The CDR3, as DNA: TGTGCCAGCAGGTTAGGCAGCTACGAGCAGTACTTC. Filled out from reference TRBV7-9 and TRBJ2-7, the complete variable domain reads DTGVSQNPRHKITKRGQNVTFRCDPISEHNRLYWYRQTLGQGPEFLTYFQNEAQLEKSRLLSDRFSAERPKGSFSTLEIQRTEQGDSAMYLCASRLGSYEQYFGPGTRLTVT.

The chain recombines TRBV5-1 with TRBJ1-6, with 7 bases that match TRBD1. J lost 7 bases, V lost 4 bases, and 11 bases had no gene match. The CDR3 is made up of 16 amino acids. CDR1 is SGHRS, CDR2 YFSETQ, per germline. The DNA for the CDR3 is TGCGCCAGCAGCGTACCTGAACAGGGGTGGAATTCACCCCTCCACTTT. Its translation is CASSVPEQGWNSPLHF.

The rearrangement joins TRBV4-3 to TRBJ2-1; D is perhaps TRBD1 (5 bases). V was shortened by 1 base and J by 5 bases, with 12 bases between the two germline ends. The CDR3 loop spans 15 amino acids. Germline V lookup: CDR1 LGHNA, CDR2 YSLEER. CDR3 nucleotides: TGCGCCAGCAGCCAAGCTTGGCAGGGAAACAATGAGCAGTTCTTC. Translating it yields CASSQAWQGNNEQFF.

V usage is TRBV30 and J usage is TRBJ1-2, with D possibly TRBD1 on 6 matching bases. The CDR3 spans 14 residues. The germline V and J ends were trimmed by 0 bases and 4 bases, with 12 bases remaining between them. CDR1 and CDR2 from the germline V gene are GTSNPN and SVGIG (reference sequence). The chain's CDR3 is CAWSVPAGVYGYTF. In DNA, the CDR3 is TGTGCCTGGAGTGTACCGGCAGGGGTCTATGGCTACACCTTC.

This rearrangement joins TRBV5-1 to TRBJ2-7; perhaps TRBD2 as D (5 bases). V was shortened by 4 bases and J by 0 bases, with 11 bases between the two germline ends. CDR3 length equals 14 residues. Germline CDR1 and CDR2: SGHRS and YFSETQ. CDR3 residues: CASSATGNSYEQYF. Here the CDR3 DNA reads TGCGCCAGCAGCGCCACCGGGAACTCCTACGAGCAGTACTTC.

The rearrangement links TRBV27 to TRBJ1-4; 12 nucleotides agree with TRBD1. Trimming removed 4 bases from V and 8 bases from J; junction bases left unmatched: 8. The CDR3 contains 16 residues. Looked up from germline, CDR1 is MNHEY and CDR2 is SMNVEV (reference sequence). CDR3 region: CASSSSGTGGREKLFF. CDR3 sequence (DNA): TGTGCCAGCAGTTCATCCGGGACAGGGGGCCGGGAAAAACTGTTTTTT.